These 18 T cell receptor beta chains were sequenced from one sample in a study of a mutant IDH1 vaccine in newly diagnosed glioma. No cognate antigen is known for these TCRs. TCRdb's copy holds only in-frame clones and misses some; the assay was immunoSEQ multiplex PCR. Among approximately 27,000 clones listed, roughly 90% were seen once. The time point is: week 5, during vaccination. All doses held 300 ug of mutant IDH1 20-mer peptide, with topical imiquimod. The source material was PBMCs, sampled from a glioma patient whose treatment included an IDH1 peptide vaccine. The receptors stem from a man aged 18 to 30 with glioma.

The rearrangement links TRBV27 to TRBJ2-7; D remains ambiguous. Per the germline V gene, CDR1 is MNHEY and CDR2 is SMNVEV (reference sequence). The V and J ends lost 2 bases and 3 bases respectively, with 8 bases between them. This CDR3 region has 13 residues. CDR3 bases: TGTGCCAGCAGTTTAACGACCCTCTACGAGCAGTACTTC. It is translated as CASSLTTLYEQYF.

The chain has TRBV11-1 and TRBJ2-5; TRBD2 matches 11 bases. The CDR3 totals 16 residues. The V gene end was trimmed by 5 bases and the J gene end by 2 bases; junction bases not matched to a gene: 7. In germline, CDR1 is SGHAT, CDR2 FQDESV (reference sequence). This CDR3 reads CASSPGTSGKQETQYF. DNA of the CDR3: TGTGCCAGCAGCCCGGGGACTAGCGGAAAACAAGAGACCCAGTACTTC. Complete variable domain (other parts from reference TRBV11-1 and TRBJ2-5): EAEVAQSPRYKITEKSQAVAFWCDPISGHATLYWYRQILGQGPELLVQFQDESVVDDSQLPKDRFSAERLKGVDSTLKIQPAELGDSAMYLCASSPGTSGKQETQYFGPGTRLLVL.

CDR3: CASSYRDGTYNEQFF. CDR3 coding DNA: TGTGCCAGCAGCTACCGGGACGGGACCTACAATGAGCAGTTCTTC. This chain joins TRBV7-2 and TRBJ2-1; D may match TRBD1 or TRBD2 (5 bases each). The CDR3 spans 15 residues. The germline V gene has CDR1 SGHTA and CDR2 FQGNSA. V lost 4 bases and J lost 2, with 12 bases in between.

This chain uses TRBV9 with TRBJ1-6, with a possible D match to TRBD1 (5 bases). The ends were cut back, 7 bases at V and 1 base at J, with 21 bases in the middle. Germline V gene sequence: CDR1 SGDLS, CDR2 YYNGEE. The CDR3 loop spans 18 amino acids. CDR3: CASGQLGSPISYNSPLHF. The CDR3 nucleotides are TGTGCCAGCGGACAACTAGGGTCCCCGATATCCTATAATTCACCCCTCCACTTT. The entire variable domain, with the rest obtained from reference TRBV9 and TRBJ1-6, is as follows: DSGVTQTPKHLITATGQRVTLRCSPRSGDLSVYWYQQSLDQGLQFLIQYYNGEERAKGNILERFSAQQFPDLHSELNLSSLELGDSALYFCASGQLGSPISYNSPLHFGNGTRLTVT.

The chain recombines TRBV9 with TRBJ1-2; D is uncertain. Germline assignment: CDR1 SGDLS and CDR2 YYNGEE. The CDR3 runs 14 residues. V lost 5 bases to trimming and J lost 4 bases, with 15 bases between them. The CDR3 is CASRGGPAVYGYTF. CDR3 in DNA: TGTGCCAGCAGAGGAGGCCCTGCCGTCTATGGCTACACCTTC.

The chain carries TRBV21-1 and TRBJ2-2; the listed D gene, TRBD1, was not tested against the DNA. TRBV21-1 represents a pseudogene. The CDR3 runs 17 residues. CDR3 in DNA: TGTGCCAGCAGCAAAGTCAGCCGGGGGACAGGTTCTGGGGAGCTGTTTTTT. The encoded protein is CASSKVSRGTGSGELFF.

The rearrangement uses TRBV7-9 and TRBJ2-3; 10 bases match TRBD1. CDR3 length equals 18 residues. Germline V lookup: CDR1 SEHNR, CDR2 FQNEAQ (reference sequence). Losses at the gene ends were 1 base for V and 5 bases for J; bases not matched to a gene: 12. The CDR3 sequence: CASSLDADRQGAVDTQYF. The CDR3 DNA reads TGTGCCAGCAGCTTAGACGCGGATAGACAGGGGGCCGTAGATACGCAGTATTTT.

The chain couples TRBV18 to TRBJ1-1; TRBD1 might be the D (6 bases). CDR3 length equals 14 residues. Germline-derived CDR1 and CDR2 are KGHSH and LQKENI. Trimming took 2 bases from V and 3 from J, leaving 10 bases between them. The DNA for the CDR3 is TGTGCCAGCTCACCATCTAGGGGGGACACTGAAGCTTTCTTT. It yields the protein CASSPSRGDTEAFF.

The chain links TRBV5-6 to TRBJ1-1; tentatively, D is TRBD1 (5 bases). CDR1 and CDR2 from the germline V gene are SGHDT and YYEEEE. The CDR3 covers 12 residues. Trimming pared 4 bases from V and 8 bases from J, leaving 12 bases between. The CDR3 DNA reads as TGTGCCAGCAGCCTATCGACAGTGGAAGCTTTCTTT. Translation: CASSLSTVEAFF.

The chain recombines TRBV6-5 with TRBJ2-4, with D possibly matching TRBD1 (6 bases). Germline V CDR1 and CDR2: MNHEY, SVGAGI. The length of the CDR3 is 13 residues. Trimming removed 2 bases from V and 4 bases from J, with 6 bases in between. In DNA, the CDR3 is TGTGCCAGCAGTTACGACAGGAAAAACATTCAGTACTTC. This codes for CASSYDRKNIQYF.

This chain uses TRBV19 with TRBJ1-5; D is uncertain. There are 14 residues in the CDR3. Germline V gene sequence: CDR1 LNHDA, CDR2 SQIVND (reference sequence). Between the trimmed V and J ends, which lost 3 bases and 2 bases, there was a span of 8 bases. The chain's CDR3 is CASSIGMGNQPQHF. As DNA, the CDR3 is TGTGCCAGTAGTATCGGGATGGGCAATCAGCCCCAGCATTTT.

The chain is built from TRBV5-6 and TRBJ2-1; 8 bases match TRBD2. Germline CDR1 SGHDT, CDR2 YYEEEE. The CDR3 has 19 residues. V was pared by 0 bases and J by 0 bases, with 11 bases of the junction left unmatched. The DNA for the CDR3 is TGTGCCAGCAGCTTGGGCCTTATGGTAGCGGGAACCTCCTACAATGAGCAGTTCTTC. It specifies CASSLGLMVAGTSYNEQFF.

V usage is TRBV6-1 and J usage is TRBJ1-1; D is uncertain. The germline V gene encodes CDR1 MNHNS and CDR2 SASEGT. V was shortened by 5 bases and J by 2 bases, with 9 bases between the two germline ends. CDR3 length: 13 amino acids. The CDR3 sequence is CASSLQVNTEAFF. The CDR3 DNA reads TGTGCCAGCAGTCTTCAAGTAAACACTGAAGCTTTCTTT.

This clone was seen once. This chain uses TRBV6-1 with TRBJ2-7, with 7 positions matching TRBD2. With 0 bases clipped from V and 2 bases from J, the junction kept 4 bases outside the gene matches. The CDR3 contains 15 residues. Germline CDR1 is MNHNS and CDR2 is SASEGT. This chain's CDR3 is CASSEARGRTYEQYF. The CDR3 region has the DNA TGTGCCAGCAGTGAAGCGCGGGGGAGGACCTACGAGCAGTACTTC.

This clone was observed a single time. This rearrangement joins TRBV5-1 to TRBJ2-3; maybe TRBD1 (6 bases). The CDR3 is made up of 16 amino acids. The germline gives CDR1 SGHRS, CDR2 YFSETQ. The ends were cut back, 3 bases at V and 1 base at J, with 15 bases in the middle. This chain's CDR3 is CASSSYGAGGTDTQYF. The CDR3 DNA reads TGCGCCAGCAGCTCCTATGGGGCAGGGGGCACAGATACGCAGTATTTT.

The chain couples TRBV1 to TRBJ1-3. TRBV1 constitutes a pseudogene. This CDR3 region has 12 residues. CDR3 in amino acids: CTPRSSGNTIYF. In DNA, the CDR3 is TGCACCCCTCGGTCCTCTGGAAACACCATATATTTT.

CDR3: CASTYTSYNSPLHF. The CDR3 DNA sequence: TGTGCCAGCACCTACACCTCCTATAATTCACCCCTCCACTTT. The chain is built from TRBV6-1 and TRBJ1-6; D is undetermined. V lost 7 bases, J lost 0 bases, and 7 bases lay in between. Germline values: CDR1 MNHNS, CDR2 SASEGT. This CDR3 is built from 14 residues.

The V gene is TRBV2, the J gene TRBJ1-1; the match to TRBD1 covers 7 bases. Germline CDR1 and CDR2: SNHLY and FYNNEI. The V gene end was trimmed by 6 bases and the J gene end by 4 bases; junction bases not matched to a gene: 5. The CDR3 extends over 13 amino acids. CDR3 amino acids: CASRGGGLTEAFF. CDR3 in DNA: TGTGCCAGCAGGGGAGGGGGCCTCACTGAAGCTTTCTTT. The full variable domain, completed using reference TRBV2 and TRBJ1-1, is EPEVTQTPSHQVTQMGQEVILRCVPISNHLYFYWYRQILGQKVEFLVSFYNNEISEKSEIFDDQFSVERPDGSNFTLKIRSTKLEDSAMYFCASRGGGLTEAFFGQGTRLTVV.